Below are 31 T cell receptor beta chains sequenced from a single sample in a study of blood T cell repertoires in COVID-19. Libraries were prepared by immunoSEQ multiplex PCR; TCRdb keeps only in-frame clonotypes and omits some of them. The table shows around 100,000 clones, with 86% occurring only once. Input material: peripheral blood. Receptors originate from a man between 40 and 49 years old with acute or convalescent COVID-19.

By sample fraction, this clone is medium-sized. The V and J genes are TRBV6-6 and TRBJ1-3; 7 nucleotides agree with TRBD1. The CDR3 runs to 15 residues. V was clipped by 5 bases and J by 0 bases; unmatched bases: 4. Germline assignment: CDR1 MNHNY and CDR2 SVGAGI (reference sequence). The CDR3 coding sequence is TGTGCCAGCAGTCCCGCAGGGGGCTCTGGAAACACCATATATTTT. The encoded protein is CASSPAGGSGNTIYF.

This chain connects TRBV18 to TRBJ2-6, with unresolved D. The CDR3 sequence is 18 residues long. V was cut by 0 bases and J by 0 bases, with 12 bases left in between. Per germline, CDR1 KGHSH and CDR2 LQKENI. The CDR3, as DNA: TGTGCCAGCTCACCACCGGCCGGGTTTGCCTCTGGGGCCAACGTCCTGACTTTC. Amino acids: CASSPPAGFASGANVLTF.

This chain joins TRBV18 and TRBJ2-7, with a possible D match to TRBD1 (6 bases). CDR1 and CDR2 (germline): KGHSH, LQKENI. V lost 8 bases to trimming and J lost 3 bases, with 17 bases between them. CDR3 length equals 14 residues. Here the CDR3 DNA reads TGTGCCAGCCATCCCAGGGGCCTCGGCTACGAGCAGTACTTC. Protein: CASHPRGLGYEQYF.

This clone appeared a single time. This chain connects TRBV4-3 to TRBJ1-1, with D uncertain. The V and J ends lost 0 bases and 6 bases respectively, with 23 bases between them. This CDR3 is built from 18 residues. CDR1 and CDR2 (germline): LGHNA, YSLEER. The DNA of the CDR3 is TGCGCCAGCAGCCAAGAAAGCCTCTTCGACTTAGAGGCTGCTGAAGCTTTCTTT. Translated: CASSQESLFDLEAAEAFF.

The V and J genes are TRBV25-1 and TRBJ1-4, with D possibly TRBD1 on 6 matching bases. Germline loops: CDR1 MGHDK, CDR2 SYGVNS. The CDR3 totals 13 residues. Trimming removed 7 bases from V and 7 bases from J, with 13 bases in between. The CDR3 spells CASKLTGSEKLFF. CDR3 coding DNA: TGTGCCAGCAAGCTGACAGGAAGTGAAAAACTGTTTTTT.

The CDR3 spells CASSIDLTGGVTEAFF. In nucleotides, the CDR3 is TGTGCCAGTAGTATAGATCTTACAGGGGGCGTCACTGAAGCTTTCTTT. The V and J genes are TRBV19 and TRBJ1-1; 9 bases agree with TRBD1. CDR1 and CDR2 (germline): LNHDA, SQIVND (reference sequence). The CDR3 is 16 amino acids. Trimming took 0 bases from V and 4 from J; bases not matched to a gene: 6.

The chain has TRBV18 and TRBJ2-3, with 12 bases matching TRBD2. This CDR3 contains 17 residues. V shed 0 bases and J 4 bases; nucleotides not matched to a gene: 5. The germline V gene has CDR1 KGHSH and CDR2 LQKENI. CDR3 bases: TGTGCCAGCTCACCACCGGCTAGCGGGGGGGCGGCAGATACGCAGTATTTT. Amino acids: CASSPPASGGAADTQYF.

The chain employs TRBV30 and TRBJ1-5, with 7 bases that match TRBD1. The V segment lost 4 bases and the J segment 6 bases; nucleotides outside the gene matches: 9. The CDR3 loop spans 14 amino acids. CDR1 and CDR2 from the germline V gene are GTSNPN and SVGIG (reference sequence). CDR3 protein: CAWTTSGGLQPQHF. CDR3 sequence (DNA): TGTGCCTGGACCACCTCAGGGGGGCTTCAGCCCCAGCATTTT.

There are a few counts of this clone. The V gene is TRBV5-4, the J gene TRBJ2-5, with TRBD2 matching over 14 bases. Looked up from germline, CDR1 is SGHNT and CDR2 is YYREEE (reference sequence). With V trimmed by 4 bases and J by 0 bases, 5 bases remained unmatched. This CDR3 contains 17 residues. The CDR3 coding sequence is TGTGCCAGCAGCCCTGGACTAGCGGGGGGTAACCAAGAGACCCAGTACTTC. This sequence encodes CASSPGLAGGNQETQYF.

This clone was observed a handful of times. This chain links TRBV6-5 with TRBJ2-1; TRBD2 matches at 9 bases. The CDR3 runs to 16 residues. Per germline, CDR1 MNHEY and CDR2 SVGAGI. V lost 2 bases and J lost 6; bases outside the gene matches: 8. Written as DNA, the CDR3 is TGTGCCAGCAGTTACCCAGCGGGGGGTCCCCGCAATGAGCAGTTCTTC. Its protein product is CASSYPAGGPRNEQFF.

The V call is TRBV29-1, the J call TRBJ1-4; D might be TRBD1 (6 bases). The CDR3 runs 11 residues. CDR1 and CDR2 from the germline V gene are SQVTM and ANQGSEA. The V gene lost 4 bases and the J gene lost 11 bases, with 11 bases spanning the gap. CDR3 protein: CSVVSGEKLFF. The CDR3 DNA follows: TGCAGCGTTGTGTCAGGGGAGAAACTGTTTTTT.

The sample holds one count of this clone. The chain combines TRBV6-6 with TRBJ1-5, with 11 bases matching TRBD1. CDR1 is MNHNY and CDR2 is SVGAGI in the germline V gene (reference sequence). The CDR3 loop spans 15 amino acids. V trimming: 2 bases; J trimming: 7 bases; junction bases outside the gene matches: 4. The CDR3 sequence: CASSYGGQGVQPQHF. In nucleotides, the CDR3 is TGTGCCAGCAGTTACGGGGGACAGGGGGTCCAGCCCCAGCATTTT.

J is TRBJ2-1 and V is TRBV6-1; TRBD1 is a possible D gene (6 bases). The CDR3 has 15 amino acids. V was cut by 0 bases and J by 9 bases, with 15 bases left in between. Looked up from germline, CDR1 is MNHNS and CDR2 is SASEGT. DNA of the CDR3: TGTGCCAGCAGTGAAGCGGGACACTTCTATGGTGAGCAGTTCTTC. It translates to CASSEAGHFYGEQFF.

This clone was picked up many times. The V gene is TRBV19, the J gene TRBJ2-3, with a weak D call TRBD1 (6 bases). Germline V gives CDR1 LNHDA, CDR2 SQIVND (reference sequence). Trimming pared 7 bases from V and 4 bases from J, leaving 12 bases between. This CDR3 region has 13 residues. The DNA for the CDR3 is TGTGCCAGTAATGATGGGGGCGCAGATACGCAGTATTTT. It yields the protein CASNDGGADTQYF.

This rearrangement joins TRBV6-5 to TRBJ1-1; no definite D call. Per the germline V gene, CDR1 is MNHEY and CDR2 is SVGAGI. The CDR3 sequence is 13 residues long. The germline V and J ends were trimmed by 6 bases and 2 bases, with 10 bases remaining between them. The CDR3 loop reads CASSGLGNTEAFF. The CDR3 DNA reads as TGTGCCAGCAGCGGACTGGGTAACACTGAAGCTTTCTTT.

V usage is TRBV10-3 and J usage is TRBJ1-2; D is unclear. The CDR3 loop spans 13 amino acids. Germline CDR1 is ENHRY and CDR2 is SYGVKD. Trimming cost V 7 bases and J 8 bases, with 17 bases left between them. The CDR3, as DNA: TGTGCCATCAAACCCCCGAGCGATTCCGGCTACACCTTC. Its protein product is CAIKPPSDSGYTF.

This chain connects TRBV10-3 to TRBJ1-5; TRBD1 matches 8 bases. The CDR3 is 17 amino acids. V was pared by 3 bases and J by 0 bases, with 7 bases of the junction left unmatched. From germline, CDR1 is ENHRY and CDR2 SYGVKD. DNA for the CDR3: TGTGCCATCAGTGACAGGGGGCGTTTGGGTAGCAATCAGCCCCAGCATTTT. Amino acid sequence: CAISDRGRLGSNQPQHF.

This chain's CDR3 is CASSLTRAGDLYGYTF. For the CDR3, the DNA is TGTGCCAGCAGCTTAACAAGGGCAGGGGACCTCTATGGCTACACCTTC. The chain links TRBV7-2 to TRBJ1-2; D may be TRBD1 (6 bases). V shed 2 bases and J shed 4 bases, with 17 bases lying between them. The CDR3 extends over 16 amino acids. Looked up from germline, CDR1 is SGHTA and CDR2 is FQGNSA. Looking up the rest from reference TRBV7-2 and TRBJ1-2 gives the full variable domain: GAGVSQSPSNKVTEKGKDVELRCDPISGHTALYWYRQSLGQGLEFLIYFQGNSAPDKSGLPSDRFSAERTGGSVSTLTIQRTQQEDSAVYLCASSLTRAGDLYGYTFGSGTRLTVV.

This clone appeared a few times. This chain links TRBV10-3 with TRBJ1-1; D is unresolved. The CDR3 covers 13 residues. Germline V CDR1 and CDR2: ENHRY, SYGVKD. The ends were cut back, 3 bases at V and 4 bases at J, with 9 bases in the middle. This CDR3 reads CAISDAGITEAFF. Here the CDR3 DNA reads TGTGCCATCAGTGACGCAGGCATCACTGAAGCTTTCTTT.

The chain employs TRBV2 and TRBJ2-3; 8 bases are a match to TRBD1. The CDR3 is 15 residues long. V lost 8 bases and J lost 2; bases outside the gene matches: 9. Germline values: CDR1 SNHLY, CDR2 FYNNEI. This CDR3 is CASFRTDRDTDTQYF. The CDR3 coding sequence is TGTGCCAGCTTTCGGACGGACAGGGACACAGATACGCAGTATTTT.

The chain has TRBV6-1 and TRBJ2-3, with 8 positions matching TRBD1. The CDR3 extends over 16 amino acids. After removal of 3 bases from V and 4 bases from J, the junction contained 9 bases not matched to a gene. Germline V gene sequence: CDR1 MNHNS, CDR2 SASEGT. CDR3 DNA: TGTGCCAGCAGTGATTTAGTCAGGGGGCGCGCAGATACGCAGTATTTT. It codes for CASSDLVRGRADTQYF.

The genes are TRBV5-4 and TRBJ2-4; 9 positions match TRBD1. The germline V gene encodes CDR1 SGHNT and CDR2 YYREEE (reference sequence). This CDR3 comprises 13 residues. V dropped 5 bases and J dropped 5; count of bases not matched to a gene: 2. CDR3 sequence reads: CASSRTGENIQYF. The CDR3 DNA reads as TGTGCCAGCAGTCGGACAGGGGAAAACATTCAGTACTTC.

V is TRBV4-2 and J is TRBJ1-1, with D tentatively TRBD1 (5 bases). Per germline, CDR1 LGHNA and CDR2 YNFKEQ. V lost 4 bases to trimming and J lost 1 base, with 13 bases between them. The CDR3 contains 15 residues. The CDR3 is CASSRGQDQNTEAFF. CDR3 DNA sequence: TGTGCCAGCAGCCGCGGACAAGACCAGAACACTGAAGCTTTCTTT.

This chain links TRBV5-6 with TRBJ1-2; D is ambiguous. V was trimmed by 7 bases and J by 8 bases, leaving 24 bases between them. The CDR3 runs 15 residues. Germline V CDR1 and CDR2: SGHDT, YYEEEE. The CDR3 DNA is TGTGCCAGCCTGACCTTGGAGGCAAGGCCAGCCGGCTACACCTTC. This codes for CASLTLEARPAGYTF. The whole variable domain, remainder taken from reference TRBV5-6 and TRBJ1-2, is DAGVTQSPTHLIKTRGQQVTLRCSPKSGHDTVSWYQQALGQGPQFIFQYYEEEERQRGNFPDRFSGHQFPNYSSELNVNALLLGDSALYLCASLTLEARPAGYTFGSGTRLTVV.

A word on this clone: The junction differs from germline at one of its ends, possibly a read error. In nucleotides, the CDR3 is TGTGCCAGCAAAGCCGGACACTCCAATAATTCACCCCTCCACTTT. Translating gives CASKAGHSNNSPLHF. The chain uses TRBV6-5 and TRBJ1-6; D is perhaps TRBD1 (5 bases). CDR1 and CDR2 from the germline V gene are MNHEY and SVGAGI. The CDR3 has 15 residues.

This clone was recorded once. This chain uses TRBV5-1 with TRBJ2-1; TRBD2 matches at 9 bases. Losses at the gene ends were 2 bases for V and 4 bases for J; bases not matched to a gene: 7. CDR3 size: 16 residues. Per the germline V gene, CDR1 is SGHRS and CDR2 is YFSETQ. Here the CDR3 reads CASSFGLAGLYNEQFF. CDR3 bases: TGCGCCAGCAGCTTTGGGCTAGCGGGGCTTTACAATGAGCAGTTCTTC.

In DNA form, the CDR3 reads TGTGCCAGTAGTACCCAGGGTAACAATCAGCCCCAGCATTTT. This translates into CASSTQGNNQPQHF. The rearrangement links TRBV19 to TRBJ1-5; D might be TRBD1 (5 bases). Germline V gene data show CDR1 as LNHDA and CDR2 as SQIVND (reference sequence). CDR3 length equals 14 residues. V was shortened by 4 bases and J by 3 bases, with 10 bases between the two germline ends.

The CDR3 DNA reads as TGTGCCAGCAGTCCCCAGCAGCGGGAGTTCGACAATGAGCAGTTCTTC. It translates to CASSPQQREFDNEQFF. The chain couples TRBV27 to TRBJ2-1; 8 bases align to TRBD2. CDR3 size: 16 residues. Per the germline V gene, CDR1 is MNHEY and CDR2 is SMNVEV (reference sequence). V shed 5 bases, J shed 5 bases, and the junction held 11 bases outside the gene matches.

The chain is built from TRBV5-1 and TRBJ2-2, with TRBD1 matching over 10 bases. This CDR3 region has 18 residues. J was trimmed by 3 bases and V by 0 bases; bases with no gene match: 8. Per the germline V gene, CDR1 is SGHRS and CDR2 is YFSETQ. CDR3 protein: CASSLAKSDRGYTGELFF. The CDR3 DNA follows: TGCGCCAGCAGCTTGGCCAAATCGGACAGGGGGTACACCGGGGAGCTGTTTTTT.

This sequence joins TRBV6-5 and TRBJ2-2, with TRBD1 identical over 11 bases. The CDR3 runs 16 residues. Per the germline V gene, CDR1 is MNHEY and CDR2 is SVGAGI. With 4 bases clipped from V and 4 bases from J, the junction kept 5 bases outside the gene matches. CDR3 residues: CASSSGQGGITGELFF. In DNA, the CDR3 is TGTGCCAGCAGTTCGGGACAGGGGGGTATCACCGGGGAGCTGTTTTTT.

V gene TRBV5-4 combines with J gene TRBJ2-2; 11 bases match TRBD2. J gave up 6 bases and V 4 bases, and 11 bases lay outside the gene matches. From germline, CDR1 is SGHNT and CDR2 YYREEE (reference sequence). CDR3 length equals 17 residues. CDR3 protein: CASSPKPLAGGSGELFF. For the CDR3, the DNA is TGTGCCAGCAGCCCGAAACCTCTAGCGGGGGGCTCCGGGGAGCTGTTTTTT.